One sample yielded the 20 T cell receptor beta chains listed below, sequenced in a study of blood T cell repertoires in COVID-19 (dated by TCRdb to 2019 to 2021). Library preparation was by the immunoSEQ multiplex PCR assay. The table was pulled from immuneACCESS by TCRdb, which kept in-frame rearrangements only. Such tables lose some clones; where checked, under half of the loss comes from unresolved V genes, and the rest has no known cause. The sample table lists 350,000 to 400,000 clones, around nine tenths of them with a count of one. The ten largest make up around 7.5% of the sample. Sequencing used peripheral blood. The receptors originated from a woman aged 55-70 years with COVID-19, enrolled during active disease.

V usage is TRBV7-2 and J usage is TRBJ2-7; no reliable D call. The germline V and J ends were trimmed by 5 bases and 1 base, with 6 bases remaining between them. Germline lookup yields CDR1 SGHTA and CDR2 FQGNSA. CDR3 length: 12 amino acids. The CDR3 loop is CASSTTSYEQYF. In nucleotides, the CDR3 is TGTGCCAGCAGCACTACATCCTACGAGCAGTACTTC.

This clone appeared once. This sequence joins TRBV6-6 and TRBJ1-2, with 8 bases lining up with TRBD1. V dropped 6 bases and J dropped 6; count of bases not matched to a gene: 6. The germline V gene encodes CDR1 MNHNY and CDR2 SVGAGI (reference sequence). The length of the CDR3 is 13 residues. This CDR3 is CASRIGQGDGYTF. In DNA form, the CDR3 reads TGTGCCAGCAGAATAGGACAGGGTGATGGCTACACCTTC.

J is TRBJ1-2 and V is TRBV27; perhaps TRBD1 as D (6 bases). Germline CDR1 MNHEY, CDR2 SMNVEV (reference sequence). The CDR3 loop spans 17 amino acids. Trimming removed 2 bases at V and 3 bases at J, with 19 bases between. The CDR3 region is CASSLLTRGGEHYGYTF. CDR3 nucleotide sequence: TGTGCCAGCAGTTTACTCACACGTGGGGGCGAGCACTATGGCTACACCTTC.

This clone was counted a few times. The CDR3 region is CSGESGVGYGYTF. The CDR3 DNA reads as TGCAGCGGAGAATCGGGGGTAGGCTATGGCTACACCTTC. The chain links TRBV29-1 to TRBJ1-2; TRBD1 might be the D (5 bases). Germline V gene data show CDR1 as SQVTM and CDR2 as ANQGSEA. This CDR3 contains 13 residues. Deletions cut 7 bases from V and 4 bases from J, with 16 bases between.

The chain is built from TRBV11-2 and TRBJ2-3, with TRBD2 matching 10 bases. The CDR3 covers 17 residues. V was pared by 2 bases and J by 6 bases, with 11 bases of the junction left unmatched. Germline CDR1 and CDR2: SGHAT and FQNNGV. The DNA of the CDR3 is TGTGCCAGCAGCTTAAGACGAGCGGGGGGGCCGTGGGATACGCAGTATTTT. Its protein is CASSLRRAGGPWDTQYF.

This CDR3 reads CASSRRPSGGYEQYF. The DNA for the CDR3 is TGTGCCAGCAGCCGCCGGCCCAGCGGGGGCTACGAGCAGTACTTC. This chain links TRBV21-1 with TRBJ2-7; the table names TRBD2, a call not compared with the DNA. TRBV21-1 is deemed a pseudogene. This CDR3 is built from 15 residues.

V and J are TRBV10-3 and TRBJ2-7; possibly TRBD1 for D (6 bases). The V end lost 8 bases, the J end lost 2 bases, and 10 bases lay between the germline ends. CDR1 is ENHRY, CDR2 SYGVKD, per germline. The CDR3 extends over 12 amino acids. CDR3 sequence: CAIGDKTYEQYF. The CDR3 DNA reads as TGTGCCATCGGGGACAAGACCTACGAGCAGTACTTC.

This chain joins TRBV30 and TRBJ1-2; tentatively, D is TRBD1 (6 bases). Per the germline V gene, CDR1 is GTSNPN and CDR2 is SVGIG (reference sequence). V lost 2 bases to trimming and J lost 2 bases, with 9 bases between them. CDR3 length: 13 amino acids. CDR3 sequence reads: CAWSPTGNYGYTF. CDR3 nucleotide sequence: TGTGCCTGGAGTCCTACAGGGAACTATGGCTACACCTTC.

This clone showed up just a few times. V usage is TRBV5-5 and J usage is TRBJ1-4; no clear D. Germline V gives CDR1 SGHKS, CDR2 YYEKEE (reference sequence). V shed 1 base and J shed 0 bases, with 7 bases lying between them. This CDR3 has 15 residues. This CDR3 is CASSLNKPTNEKLFF. CDR3 nucleotide sequence: TGTGCCAGCAGCTTGAACAAACCAACTAATGAAAAACTGTTTTTT. Looking up the rest from reference TRBV5-5 and TRBJ1-4 gives the full variable domain: DAGVTQSPTHLIKTRGQQVTLRCSPISGHKSVSWYQQVLGQGPQFIFQYYEKEERGRGNFPDRFSARQFPNYSSELNVNALLLGDSALYLCASSLNKPTNEKLFFGSGTQLSVL.

In this sample, this clone turned up a few times. This chain links TRBV5-6 with TRBJ2-2; 7 bases align to TRBD1. Germline CDR1 is SGHDT and CDR2 is YYEEEE. The CDR3 is 14 amino acids. V lost 3 bases and J lost 5; bases outside the gene matches: 4. The CDR3 is CASSYRGFTGELFF. The CDR3 DNA reads TGTGCCAGCAGCTACAGGGGTTTTACCGGGGAGCTGTTTTTT.

The chain is built from TRBV6-5 and TRBJ1-4, with D perhaps TRBD1 (6 bases). This CDR3 region has 16 residues. Trimming removed 1 base from V and 0 bases from J, with 9 bases in between. The germline V gene has CDR1 MNHEY and CDR2 SVGAGI. CDR3 amino acids: CASSYFEGATNEKLFF. CDR3 coding DNA: TGTGCCAGCAGTTACTTTGAGGGGGCAACTAATGAAAAACTGTTTTTT.

V and J are TRBV7-3 and TRBJ1-1; unclear D gene. Germline V gene data show CDR1 as SGHTA and CDR2 as FQGTGA. V lost 5 bases to trimming and J lost 1 base, with 8 bases between them. This CDR3 contains 13 residues. CDR3 amino acids: CASSPRRNTEAFF. For the CDR3, the DNA is TGTGCCAGCAGCCCTAGACGGAACACTGAAGCTTTCTTT.

This sequence joins TRBV6-5 and TRBJ2-7; D gene unclear. The germline V gene has CDR1 MNHEY and CDR2 SVGAGI. V was shortened by 5 bases and J by 2 bases, with 7 bases between the two germline ends. This CDR3 spans 12 amino acids. DNA of the CDR3: TGTGCCAGCAGTCGCGAAGCCTACGAGCAGTACTTC. Translated: CASSREAYEQYF.

This clone was detected only a few times. J is TRBJ1-2 and V is TRBV28; TRBD1 might be the D (6 bases). Germline lookup yields CDR1 MDHEN and CDR2 SYDVKM. The CDR3 spans 14 residues. With 6 bases removed from V and 8 bases from J, the gap between germline ends came to 19 bases. The CDR3 sequence is CASRAPLGGQGYTF. DNA for the CDR3: TGTGCCAGCAGGGCTCCCCTAGGGGGACAAGGCTACACCTTC.

This chain joins TRBV9 and TRBJ2-1; 8 bases are a match to TRBD2. Germline CDR1 and CDR2: SGDLS and YYNGEE. This CDR3 contains 14 residues. J gave up 10 bases and V 0 bases, and 6 bases lay outside the gene matches. The CDR3 bases are TGTGCCAGCAGCGTAGCTGGCGGGGGGCGGGAGCAGTTCTTC. This translates into CASSVAGGGREQFF.

In its sample, this clone was seen a few times. This chain connects TRBV7-9 to TRBJ1-6; 7 bases agree with TRBD1. This CDR3 comprises 15 residues. Germline-derived CDR1 and CDR2 are SEHNR and FQNEAQ (reference sequence). V was clipped by 6 bases and J by 7 bases; unmatched bases: 9. The CDR3 nucleotides read TGTGCCAGCAGTTCGGTGGCAGGGGGAAATTCACCCCTCCACTTT. Translated: CASSSVAGGNSPLHF.

V usage is TRBV5-4 and J usage is TRBJ2-2; maybe TRBD2 (5 bases). Trimming shortened V by 0 bases and J by 0 bases, and 12 bases separated the two germline ends. The CDR3 runs 17 residues. Germline CDR1 and CDR2: SGHNT and YYREEE (reference sequence). This chain's CDR3 is CASSLAAGIANTGELFF. CDR3 DNA sequence: TGTGCCAGCAGCTTGGCCGCGGGTATAGCGAACACCGGGGAGCTGTTTTTT.

This chain links TRBV25-1 with TRBJ2-7; 11 positions match TRBD1. Germline-derived CDR1 and CDR2 are MGHDK and SYGVNS. After removal of 1 base from V and 5 bases from J, the junction contained 4 bases not matched to a gene. This CDR3 spans 15 amino acids. CDR3 protein: CASSESRTGGHEQYF. In nucleotides, the CDR3 is TGTGCCAGCAGTGAATCGCGGACAGGGGGCCACGAGCAGTACTTC.

This sequence joins TRBV6-1 and TRBJ1-2; 7 nucleotides match TRBD1. Germline V gene lookup returns CDR1 MNHNS and CDR2 SASEGT. This CDR3 contains 16 residues. The V and J ends lost 4 bases and 2 bases, in that order; junction bases with no gene match: 10. CDR3 residues: CASSARDSSKNYGYTF. DNA of the CDR3: TGTGCCAGCAGTGCACGGGACAGTTCTAAAAACTATGGCTACACCTTC.

The chain uses TRBV5-1 and TRBJ2-1; 10 bases fit TRBD2. With 1 base clipped from V and 8 bases from J, the junction kept 9 bases outside the gene matches. The germline CDR1 and CDR2 sequences are SGHRS and YFSETQ. The CDR3 covers 16 residues. Here the CDR3 reads CASSLLPAGGRDEQFF. CDR3 DNA sequence: TGCGCCAGCAGCTTGCTCCCAGCGGGGGGGCGTGATGAGCAGTTCTTC.